The 20 T cell receptor beta chains given below trace back to one sample, sequenced in a study of identical twins. TCRdb reanalysed the 5' RACE reads using MiXCR and keeps one entry per CDR3 protein. Of hundreds of thousands of distinct CDR3 sequences listed, about 8% are singletons. These records were also assigned to another study, of yellow fever vaccine responses in identical twins.

The sequencing input was memory (CD45RO+) T cells sorted from blood. The receptors here all came from a woman under 30 in good health.

This clonotype was seen ten or more times. CDR3 sequence: CASIAGRARETQYF. The DNA for the CDR3 is TGTGCCAGCATAGCGGGTCGGGCACGGGAGACCCAGTACTTC. The chain couples TRBV2 to TRBJ2-5; 7 bases agree with TRBD2. The V segment lost 7 bases and the J segment 5 bases; nucleotides outside the gene matches: 10. Germline assignment: CDR1 SNHLY and CDR2 FYNNEI. This CDR3 is 14 amino acids long.

This chain uses TRBV2 with TRBJ1-1, with unresolved D. In germline, CDR1 is SNHLY, CDR2 FYNNEI. Trimming cost V 8 bases and J 1 base, with 11 bases left between them. This CDR3 is 13 amino acids long. CDR3 nucleotides: TGTGCCAGCGCGAGTCCGGCGAACACTGAAGCTTTCTTT. As protein: CASASPANTEAFF.

This clonotype was seen more than once but under ten times. A much larger clone is a single base away; this may be a read error. The V gene is TRBV20-1, the J gene TRBJ2-1; D is perhaps TRBD2 (5 bases). Trimming cost V 1 base and J 4 bases, with 5 bases left between them. Germline V gives CDR1 DFQATT, CDR2 SNEGSKA (reference sequence). There are 12 residues in the CDR3. This CDR3 reads CSARGTYNEQFF. CDR3 nucleotides: TGCAGTGCTAGAGGGACTTACAATGAGCAGTTCTTC.

The sample holds a few counts of this clonotype. V and J are TRBV6-5 and TRBJ2-2; D unresolved. Germline V gene lookup returns CDR1 MNHEY and CDR2 SVGAGI. This CDR3 is built from 16 residues. V lost 2 bases and J 0 bases, leaving 10 bases between the germline ends. Written as DNA, the CDR3 is TGTGCCAGCAGTTACCGTGGCCCACCGAACACCGGGGAGCTGTTTTTT. This encodes CASSYRGPPNTGELFF.

The chain carries TRBV18 and TRBJ2-3; 12 bases line up with TRBD2. In germline, CDR1 is KGHSH, CDR2 LQKENI. The CDR3 consists of 16 residues. The V gene end was trimmed by 6 bases and the J gene end by 2 bases; junction bases not matched to a gene: 6. CDR3 sequence reads: CASSPTSGGTTDTQYF. The CDR3 DNA is TGTGCCAGCTCCCCGACTAGCGGGGGCACCACAGATACGCAGTATTTT. Together with reference TRBV18 and TRBJ2-3, the CDR3 gives the full variable domain: NAGVMQNPRHLVRRRGQEARLRCSPMKGHSHVYWYRQLPEEGLKFMVYLQKENIIDESGMPKERFSAEFPKEGPSILRIQQVVRGDSAAYFCASSPTSGGTTDTQYFGPGTRLTVL.

This clonotype was counted between two and nine times. This chain connects TRBV5-6 to TRBJ2-7; D is ambiguous. The CDR3 spans 12 residues. Germline CDR1 SGHDT, CDR2 YYEEEE. V was clipped by 2 bases and J by 6 bases, with 9 bases between them. CDR3 coding DNA: TGTGCCAGCAGCTTCCTTTTCGGCGAGCAGTACGTC. Amino acid sequence: CASSFLFGEQYV.

In this sample, this clonotype turned up a few times. This chain uses TRBV7-9 with TRBJ2-5; TRBD2 is a possible D gene (6 bases). Deletions cut 3 bases from V and 5 bases from J, with 10 bases between. Germline CDR1 SEHNR, CDR2 FQNEAQ (reference sequence). This CDR3 has 13 amino acids. The CDR3 DNA sequence: TGTGCCAGCAGCTTTACGGGAGTGGAGACCCAGTACTTC. The encoded protein is CASSFTGVETQYF. Looking up the rest from reference TRBV7-9 and TRBJ2-5 gives the full variable domain: DTGVSQNPRHKITKRGQNVTFRCDPISEHNRLYWYRQTLGQGPEFLTYFQNEAQLEKSRLLSDRFSAERPKGSFSTLEIQRTEQGDSAMYLCASSFTGVETQYFGPGTRLLVL.

The chain combines TRBV7-2 with TRBJ1-1; D uncertain. The germline V gene encodes CDR1 SGHTA and CDR2 FQGNSA. The CDR3 totals 14 residues. V lost 3 bases and J 0 bases, leaving 8 bases between the germline ends. The chain's CDR3 is CASSLSSLNTEAFF. CDR3 DNA: TGTGCCAGCAGCTTGTCCAGCTTGAACACTGAAGCTTTCTTT.

This sequence joins TRBV20-1 and TRBJ2-2; tentative D call: TRBD2 (6 bases). The CDR3 runs to 16 residues. Germline-derived CDR1 and CDR2 are DFQATT and SNEGSKA (reference sequence). Trimming cost V 3 bases and J 2 bases, with 16 bases left between them. DNA of the CDR3: TGCAGTGCTAGGTCAGTTCAGGGACTTAACACCGGGGAGCTGTTTTTT. It specifies CSARSVQGLNTGELFF.

This clonotype was seen many times. The rearrangement links TRBV7-9 to TRBJ1-1, with D possibly matching TRBD1 (5 bases). Between the trimmed V and J ends, which lost 3 bases and 1 base, there was a span of 9 bases. The CDR3 consists of 14 residues. Germline V gives CDR1 SEHNR, CDR2 FQNEAQ (reference sequence). The CDR3 DNA is TGTGCCAGCAGCTTCGACACAGGGAACACTGAAGCTTTCTTT. It yields the protein CASSFDTGNTEAFF.

This chain connects TRBV20-1 to TRBJ2-1; TRBD2 matches at 8 bases. Germline CDR1 DFQATT, CDR2 SNEGSKA (reference sequence). The ends lost 1 base at V and 7 bases at J; junction bases unmatched: 15. CDR3 size: 17 residues. The DNA of the CDR3 is TGCAGTGCTAGAGTAGATTTGACCAGCGGGAGTCCGAATGAGCAGTTCTTC. The encoded protein is CSARVDLTSGSPNEQFF.

The J gene is TRBJ1-1, the V gene TRBV11-3; 9 bases match TRBD1. CDR1 is SGHNT, CDR2 YENEEA, per germline. The CDR3 has 14 amino acids. Unmatched junction bases numbered 5, after V lost 3 bases and J lost 6 bases. The CDR3 DNA is TGTGCCAGCAGCTTGACAGGGGGTAGGGCTGAAGCTTTCTTT. Protein sequence: CASSLTGGRAEAFF.

A remark on this clonotype: Since no conserved phenylalanine or tryptophan closes the CDR3, a read error is the likely cause. V and J are TRBV25-1 and TRBJ2-1; D not resolved. V was cut by 3 bases and J by 9 bases, with 12 bases left in between. The germline gives CDR1 MGHDK, CDR2 SYGVNS. This CDR3 has 13 residues. The CDR3 spells CASSEPLDSEQFL. CDR3 nucleotides: TGTGCCAGCAGTGAGCCCCTTGATAGTGAGCAGTTCCTC.

The gene calls are TRBV20-1 and TRBJ2-5; D is undetermined. Germline V gene data show CDR1 as DFQATT and CDR2 as SNEGSKA (reference sequence). V was trimmed by 4 bases and J by 5 bases, leaving 14 bases between them. The CDR3 consists of 13 residues. The CDR3 loop is CSAMNYWAETQYF. The CDR3 DNA sequence: TGCAGTGCTATGAACTATTGGGCGGAGACCCAGTACTTC.

This clonotype was seen ten or more times. J is TRBJ2-7 and V is TRBV12-3 or TRBV12-4, with TRBD1 matching 9 bases. The V gene end was trimmed by 4 bases and the J gene end by 2 bases; junction bases not matched to a gene: 6. The CDR3 length is 15 residues. This CDR3 is CASSSRTGETYEQYF. CDR3 sequence (DNA): TGTGCCAGCAGTTCCCGGACAGGGGAGACCTACGAGCAGTACTTC.

This clonotype was observed many times. The chain carries TRBV5-1 and TRBJ2-2; D not resolved. Germline V CDR1 and CDR2: SGHRS, YFSETQ. V gave up 0 bases and J gave up 4 bases, with 13 bases separating them. The CDR3 runs 16 residues. CDR3 region: CASSLDGQRSTGELFF. CDR3 nucleotides: TGCGCCAGCAGCTTGGATGGGCAGCGAAGCACCGGGGAGCTGTTTTTT.

This chain joins TRBV28 and TRBJ1-6, with a weak D call TRBD1 (5 bases). The length of the CDR3 is 15 residues. Germline CDR1 MDHEN, CDR2 SYDVKM. Trimming took 2 bases from V and 5 from J, leaving 10 bases between them. The CDR3 loop reads CASSLAGANNSPLHF. As DNA, the CDR3 is TGTGCCAGCAGTTTAGCCGGGGCGAATAATTCACCCCTCCACTTT.

This clonotype was observed at least ten times. The chain uses TRBV4-2 and TRBJ2-3; D perhaps matches TRBD1 (6 bases). Germline V gene sequence: CDR1 LGHNA, CDR2 YNFKEQ. CDR3 length: 15 amino acids. With 3 bases removed from V and 5 bases from J, the gap between germline ends came to 15 bases. This chain's CDR3 is CASSHPGAKRDTQYF. The CDR3 DNA follows: TGTGCCAGCAGCCATCCAGGGGCGAAAAGAGATACGCAGTATTTT.

The chain couples TRBV11-2 to TRBJ1-2, with 8 bases identical to TRBD1. V lost 2 bases and J lost 5; bases outside the gene matches: 13. This CDR3 has 17 residues. Germline assignment: CDR1 SGHAT and CDR2 FQNNGV. In DNA, the CDR3 is TGTGCCAGCAGCTTATCCCGTCAACAGGGGGTTAAGTATGGCTACACCTTC. Amino acids: CASSLSRQQGVKYGYTF.

In this sample, this clonotype turned up a few times. The chain couples TRBV5-6 to TRBJ1-5, with D possibly TRBD1 on 6 matching bases. CDR1 SGHDT and CDR2 YYEEEE come from the germline V gene. There are 14 residues in the CDR3. The V gene lost 0 bases and the J gene lost 6 bases, with 10 bases spanning the gap. CDR3 amino acids: CASSLGTVPQPQHF. The CDR3, as DNA: TGTGCCAGCAGCTTGGGGACAGTTCCTCAGCCCCAGCATTTT.